This TCR beta chain was identified during a study of T cell responses to AZD1222 COVID-19 vaccine. Study-level points and caveats: Among the donors, most were white British and more were female, and clonal diversity was possibly underestimated. At study baseline, merely roughly 6 AZD1222 recipients were seropositive.

Some clones are missing from TCRdb's copy, which holds only in-frame ones; the method was immunoSEQ multiplex PCR. The sample includes 250,000 to 300,000 clones, about 94% of them seen just once. Second-dose intervals near 4 or 12 weeks were combined. A note on this clone: Its antigen remains unidentified.

This receptor was obtained from an adult who received the AZD1222 COVID-19 vaccine. The sequences come from peripheral blood, collected 28 days after the second AZD1222 dose.

The CDR3 here is CASSLAGGDNNQPQHF. The CDR3, as DNA: TGTGCCAGCAGCTTGGCGGGGGGGGACAACAATCAGCCCCAGCATTTT. V usage is TRBV5-6 and J usage is TRBJ1-5, with D possibly matching TRBD1 (6 bases). The CDR3 is 16 residues long. Germline CDR1 and CDR2: SGHDT and YYEEEE. V was shortened by 0 bases and J by 3 bases, with 13 bases between the two germline ends.